These 20 T cell receptor beta chains were all obtained from the same sample, sequenced in a study of cytomegalovirus exposure and HLA in healthy donors. The PCR ran on 60 Vbeta and 13 Jbeta primers. Sequenced by immunoSEQ multiplex PCR; TCRdb stores in-frame clones only, minus some. The data contain approximately 100,000 clones, 60% to 85% of them singletons. Sample: PBMCs. These receptors originate from a female donor in good health and CMV-seronegative.

This clone turned up a few times. The chain uses TRBV5-6 and TRBJ1-2; 9 bases map to TRBD1. Trimming cost V 4 bases and J 7 bases; bases outside gene matches: 8. The CDR3 is made up of 14 amino acids. The germline V gene has CDR1 SGHDT and CDR2 YYEEEE. CDR3 bases: TGTGCCAGCAGCAGGGGACAGGGAGCCGCTGGCTACACCTTC. Its translation: CASSRGQGAAGYTF. Filled out from reference TRBV5-6 and TRBJ1-2, the complete variable domain reads DAGVTQSPTHLIKTRGQQVTLRCSPKSGHDTVSWYQQALGQGPQFIFQYYEEEERQRGNFPDRFSGHQFPNYSSELNVNALLLGDSALYLCASSRGQGAAGYTFGSGTRLTVV.

The chain recombines TRBV6-6 with TRBJ1-5; 8 positions match TRBD1. The ends lost 5 bases at V and 0 bases at J; junction bases unmatched: 6. Germline CDR1 and CDR2: MNHNY and SVGAGI (reference sequence). The CDR3 is 16 amino acids. The CDR3 region has the DNA TGTGCCAGCAGTCGAGACAGGGGTCTTAGCAATCAGCCCCAGCATTTT. Protein: CASSRDRGLSNQPQHF.

This clone was counted only a few times. The V and J genes are TRBV5-4 and TRBJ1-2; 10 bases agree with TRBD1. After removal of 2 bases from V and 10 bases from J, the junction contained 5 bases not matched to a gene. The CDR3 sequence is 13 residues long. CDR1 is SGHNT and CDR2 is YYREEE in the germline V gene (reference sequence). CDR3 DNA: TGTGCCAGCAGCTTAGACAGGGGGCCCCTCTACACCTTC. As protein: CASSLDRGPLYTF.

This clone occurred once. The chain uses TRBV30 and TRBJ1-2; TRBD1 is a possible D gene (6 bases). This CDR3 comprises 15 residues. Looked up from germline, CDR1 is GTSNPN and CDR2 is SVGIG (reference sequence). The ends were cut back, 4 bases at V and 4 bases at J, with 19 bases in the middle. CDR3 DNA: TGTGCCTGGACCCTACGTCACAGGGAGCTCTATGGCTACACCTTC. Residues: CAWTLRHRELYGYTF.

The chain combines TRBV10-2 with TRBJ1-5; 10 bases are a match to TRBD1. This CDR3 comprises 16 residues. Germline CDR1 is WSHSY and CDR2 is SAAADI. V lost 2 bases to trimming and J lost 2 bases; unmatched junction nucleotides: 3. CDR3 sequence reads: CASSERTGGGNQPQHF. In DNA, the CDR3 is TGCGCCAGCAGTGAGAGGACAGGGGGTGGCAATCAGCCCCAGCATTTT.

The chain couples TRBV7-8 to TRBJ2-3; TRBD2 agrees at 12 bases. This CDR3 has 20 amino acids. V shed 0 bases and J 3 bases; nucleotides not matched to a gene: 13. Germline V CDR1 and CDR2: SGHVS, FQNEAQ. Written as DNA, the CDR3 is TGTGCCAGCAGCTTAGCGAGCCTAGCGGGGGGGCAGAGCCCTACAGATACGCAGTATTTT. Translation: CASSLASLAGGQSPTDTQYF.

The chain combines TRBV30 with TRBJ2-1, with 9 bases lining up with TRBD1. Germline trimming cut 1 base from V and 2 bases from J; bases unmatched to any gene: 3. Germline loops: CDR1 GTSNPN, CDR2 SVGIG (reference sequence). CDR3 length equals 15 residues. CDR3 sequence (DNA): TGTGCCTGGAGTGCGACAGGGGGTGCCTACAATGAGCAGTTCTTC. Its protein product is CAWSATGGAYNEQFF.

The V gene is TRBV7-2, the J gene TRBJ2-3, with 8 nucleotides matching TRBD2. J gave up 4 bases and V 6 bases, and 9 bases lay outside the gene matches. Germline V gene lookup returns CDR1 SGHTA and CDR2 FQGNSA. The CDR3 consists of 15 residues. Here the CDR3 DNA reads TGTGCCAGCAGTCGGGGGGGGATCCCTCCAGATACGCAGTATTTT. It yields the protein CASSRGGIPPDTQYF.

This CDR3 reads CASSAGGTDTQYF. The DNA for the CDR3 is TGTGCCAGCAGTGCCGGAGGAACAGATACGCAGTATTTT. The chain recombines TRBV25-1 with TRBJ2-3; D is possibly TRBD2 (5 bases). From germline, CDR1 is MGHDK and CDR2 SYGVNS. The CDR3 spans 13 residues. V was trimmed by 4 bases and J by 3 bases, leaving 8 bases between them.

The chain employs TRBV5-6 and TRBJ2-7; 9 nucleotides align to TRBD2. In germline, CDR1 is SGHDT, CDR2 YYEEEE. J gave up 0 bases and V 6 bases, and 16 bases lay outside the gene matches. The CDR3 extends over 18 amino acids. CDR3 sequence (DNA): TGTGCCAGCAACTTAAGGTTAATGCGGGGGGGAAGCTCCTACGAGCAGTACTTC. Amino acids: CASNLRLMRGGSSYEQYF.

This clone was counted a few times. V and J are TRBV19 and TRBJ1-1; a possible D gene is TRBD1 (5 bases). The CDR3 has 13 residues. V lost 4 bases to trimming and J lost 1 base, with 7 bases between them. Germline CDR1 is LNHDA and CDR2 is SQIVND (reference sequence). For the CDR3, the DNA is TGTGCCAGTAGTACCGACAGGAACACTGAAGCTTTCTTT. As protein: CASSTDRNTEAFF.

The chain carries TRBV19 and TRBJ2-7; 8 positions agree with TRBD2. The CDR3 covers 16 residues. Germline assignment: CDR1 LNHDA and CDR2 SQIVND (reference sequence). V shed 1 base, J shed 2 bases, and the junction held 7 bases outside the gene matches. The CDR3 loop reads CASSIGRTSHTYEQYF. The DNA of the CDR3 is TGTGCCAGTAGTATAGGTAGGACTAGCCATACCTACGAGCAGTACTTC.

This chain joins TRBV4-2 and TRBJ2-3, with D perhaps TRBD2 (7 bases). The CDR3 runs 16 residues. The germline CDR1 and CDR2 sequences are LGHNA and YNFKEQ. The germline V and J ends were trimmed by 1 base and 2 bases, with 13 bases remaining between them. The CDR3 spells CASSQVGGGLTDTQYF. In DNA form, the CDR3 reads TGTGCCAGCAGCCAAGTCGGCGGGGGCCTCACAGATACGCAGTATTTT.

The CDR3 DNA reads TGTGCCAGCAGCCGGGATGAGGTGACCTATGGCTACACCTTC. It is translated as CASSRDEVTYGYTF. The chain combines TRBV11-2 with TRBJ1-2; D call uncertain. With 5 bases removed from V and 4 bases from J, the gap between germline ends came to 14 bases. CDR3 length: 14 residues. Germline-derived CDR1 and CDR2 are SGHAT and FQNNGV.

The chain links TRBV27 to TRBJ2-1; no firm D call. V was clipped by 8 bases and J by 8 bases, with 16 bases between them. The CDR3 has 13 amino acids. Germline CDR1 is MNHEY and CDR2 is SMNVEV (reference sequence). The CDR3 loop reads CASGLGQWDEQFF. The DNA for the CDR3 is TGTGCCAGCGGGCTTGGCCAATGGGATGAGCAGTTCTTC.

The chain uses TRBV4-2 and TRBJ2-5; tentative D call: TRBD2 (5 bases). V was trimmed by 0 bases and J by 10 bases, leaving 21 bases between them. In germline, CDR1 is LGHNA, CDR2 YNFKEQ. CDR3 length: 16 amino acids. Here the CDR3 DNA reads TGTGCCAGCAGCCAAGATCCCTCCTCCTCTAACGAGGGCCAGTACTTC. Residues: CASSQDPSSSNEGQYF.

This clone has just a few counts. This chain's CDR3 is CASSGTGRYEQYF. CDR3 in DNA: TGCGCCAGCAGCGGGACAGGGAGGTACGAGCAGTACTTC. This chain connects TRBV5-1 to TRBJ2-7, with 9 bases aligning to TRBD1. Per germline, CDR1 SGHRS and CDR2 YFSETQ. V lost 4 bases, J lost 4 bases, and 3 bases stayed unmatched. The CDR3 spans 13 residues.

The chain joins TRBV6-6 to TRBJ2-2; D unresolved. This CDR3 spans 14 amino acids. With 6 bases removed from V and 0 bases from J, the gap between germline ends came to 8 bases. Germline assignment: CDR1 MNHNY and CDR2 SVGAGI (reference sequence). The CDR3 loop is CASSLSTNTGELFF. CDR3 coding DNA: TGTGCCAGCAGCCTATCTACGAACACCGGGGAGCTGTTTTTT.

This chain uses TRBV5-4 with TRBJ1-6; D is unresolved. Trimming removed 6 bases at V and 4 bases at J, with 11 bases between. The CDR3 totals 14 residues. CDR1 is SGHNT, CDR2 YYREEE, per germline (reference sequence). Written as DNA, the CDR3 is TGTGCCAGCACCCTAAGCGGGTATAATTCACCCCTCCACTTT. Amino acid sequence: CASTLSGYNSPLHF.

V and J are TRBV27 and TRBJ2-2; 11 bases fit TRBD2. CDR1 and CDR2 from the germline V gene are MNHEY and SMNVEV (reference sequence). The CDR3 has 15 amino acids. V lost 6 bases, J lost 4 bases, and 4 bases stayed unmatched. CDR3 loop: CASRTGTSGTGELFF. The DNA for the CDR3 is TGTGCCAGCAGAACCGGGACTAGCGGCACCGGGGAGCTGTTTTTT.